The 18 T cell receptor beta chains reported below all come from one sample, sequenced in a study of molecular identifiers for immune sequencing clone quantification. MiXCR was run by TCRdb on the PCR reads, yielding one entry per CDR3 protein. Of under 800,000 distinct CDR3 sequences in the sample, about 25% were seen once. Sequencing used naive CD8+ T cells from blood, with Jurkat cell RNA spiked in. As for subset: FACS-sorted CD8+CD4-CCR7+CD45RA+ naive T cells. The receptors derive from a human donor in good health. Some libraries in this study had Jurkat cell RNA spiked in.

This clonotype was seen only a few times. The rearrangement joins TRBV6-2 or TRBV6-3 to TRBJ2-3; possible D gene TRBD2, 6 bases. The germline V and J ends were trimmed by 6 bases and 4 bases, with 23 bases remaining between them. The germline V gene has CDR1 MNHEY and CDR2 SVGEGT. This CDR3 is 17 amino acids long. DNA for the CDR3: TGTGCCAGCAGCAACTGGCCTCCGGGACTTCGCGCAGATACGCAGTATTTT. Protein sequence: CASSNWPPGLRADTQYF.

The V and J genes are TRBV19 and TRBJ2-3, with 8 bases fitting TRBD2. The V segment lost 5 bases and the J segment 2 bases; nucleotides outside the gene matches: 12. This CDR3 spans 17 amino acids. The germline CDR1 and CDR2 sequences are LNHDA and SQIVND (reference sequence). The CDR3 loop is CASSSSPSGRDTDTQYF. DNA of the CDR3: TGTGCCAGTAGTTCCTCCCCCAGCGGGAGAGACACAGATACGCAGTATTTT.

This clonotype was detected many times. V usage is TRBV6-5 and J usage is TRBJ1-4; tentatively, D is TRBD1 (5 bases). The length of the CDR3 is 15 residues. V was shortened by 0 bases and J by 7 bases, with 12 bases between the two germline ends. Looked up from germline, CDR1 is MNHEY and CDR2 is SVGAGI. In nucleotides, the CDR3 is TGTGCCAGCAGTTACTCGAGGGGCGGCCTTGAAAAACTGTTTTTT. Its protein product is CASSYSRGGLEKLFF.

This clonotype was detected ten times or more. This sequence joins TRBV12-3 or TRBV12-4 and TRBJ2-7, with 13 nucleotides matching TRBD2. V trimming: 4 bases; J trimming: 12 bases; junction bases outside the gene matches: 9. The CDR3 covers 14 residues. The CDR3 loop is CASSSTWGLAGSYF. The CDR3 bases are TGTGCCAGCAGTTCAACATGGGGACTAGCGGGATCGTACTTC.

The CDR3 sequence: CASSKAQGKSSYNSPLHF. The CDR3 nucleotides read TGTGCCAGCAGCAAAGCGCAGGGGAAAAGCTCCTATAATTCACCCCTCCACTTT. V usage is TRBV21-1 and J usage is TRBJ1-6; TRBD1, as called in the table, went unchecked against the DNA. TRBV21-1 is labeled a pseudogene. This CDR3 is 18 amino acids long.

This clonotype appeared many times. The gene calls are TRBV2 and TRBJ1-5, with a possible D match to TRBD1 (6 bases). The CDR3 runs 15 residues. The ends were cut back, 6 bases at V and 6 bases at J, with 18 bases in the middle. CDR1 is SNHLY and CDR2 is FYNNEI in the germline V gene. Written as DNA, the CDR3 is TGTGCCAGCAGGGACGGACAGTTGGGGAGTCAGCCCCAGCATTTT. Its protein is CASRDGQLGSQPQHF.

This clonotype occurred many times. CDR3 in amino acids: CASRFGTGLNTGELFF. In DNA form, the CDR3 reads TGTGCCAGCAGATTTGGAACAGGGTTGAACACCGGGGAGCTGTTTTTT. The gene calls are TRBV5-6 and TRBJ2-2, with a possible D match to TRBD1 (6 bases). The V end was cut by 5 bases, the J end by 1 base, with 15 bases between. CDR3 size: 16 residues. Germline V gene sequence: CDR1 SGHDT, CDR2 YYEEEE.

The gene calls are TRBV6-1 and TRBJ1-2; 7 nucleotides line up with TRBD1. Germline V gene sequence: CDR1 MNHNS, CDR2 SASEGT. J was trimmed by 8 bases and V by 6 bases; bases with no gene match: 3. The CDR3 consists of 11 residues. CDR3 residues: CASRTGAGYTF. Written as DNA, the CDR3 is TGTGCCAGCAGAACAGGGGCCGGCTACACCTTC.

On this clonotype: A much larger clone differs from this one at a single base, so this may be a read error. The J gene is TRBJ2-3, the V gene TRBV6-2 or TRBV6-3; 12 bases are shared with TRBD2. Unmatched junction bases numbered 8, after V lost 8 bases and J lost 5 bases. The CDR3 runs 15 residues. Per germline, CDR1 MNHEY and CDR2 SVGEGT. CDR3 coding DNA: TGTGCCAGCCGCTCTAGCGGGGGGGCCATAGATACGCAGTATTTT. Protein product: CASRSSGGAIDTQYF.

In regard to this clonotype: This clone may be a read error of a much larger clone one base away. This chain uses TRBV27 with TRBJ2-5; D is ambiguous. The germline V gene has CDR1 MNHEY and CDR2 SMNVEV (reference sequence). The CDR3 covers 14 residues. The CDR3 sequence: CAGSASLGPKTQYF. Here the CDR3 DNA reads TGTGCCGGCAGTGCATCCTTAGGCCCGAAGACCCAGTACTTC.

This clonotype turned up a few times. The J gene is TRBJ2-1, the V gene TRBV19; TRBD2 agrees at 8 bases. The CDR3 is 16 amino acids. CDR1 LNHDA and CDR2 SQIVND come from the germline V gene (reference sequence). V lost 8 bases and J lost 4; bases outside the gene matches: 13. Here the CDR3 DNA reads TGTGCCAGTTCGCCGCCCGGGGGGGCTTGGTACAATGAGCAGTTCTTC. Translated, it gives CASSPPGGAWYNEQFF.

V usage is TRBV4-3 and J usage is TRBJ1-2; 12 bases map to TRBD1. Germline assignment: CDR1 LGHNA and CDR2 YSLEER. The V gene end was trimmed by 1 base and the J gene end by 4 bases; junction bases not matched to a gene: 7. The CDR3 covers 17 residues. CDR3 in amino acids: CASSQAPGTGGVYGYTF. Here the CDR3 DNA reads TGCGCCAGCAGCCAAGCTCCGGGGACAGGGGGCGTCTATGGCTACACCTTC.

CDR3 sequence reads: CSAADWDSYEQYF. The CDR3 DNA is TGCAGTGCCGCAGACTGGGATTCCTACGAGCAGTACTTC. The chain combines TRBV20-1 with TRBJ2-7; no definite D call. This CDR3 contains 13 residues. Germline V lookup: CDR1 DFQATT, CDR2 SNEGSKA (reference sequence). The V end was cut by 6 bases, the J end by 1 base, with 13 bases between.

This clonotype was recorded at least ten times. CDR3: CASSADGYEQYF. CDR3 bases: TGTGCCAGCAGCGCTGACGGGTACGAGCAGTACTTC. This chain links TRBV9 with TRBJ2-7; D is unresolved. Germline-derived CDR1 and CDR2 are SGDLS and YYNGEE. Trimming removed 3 bases from V and 4 bases from J, with 8 bases in between. The CDR3 length is 12 residues. The full variable domain, in which reference TRBV9 and TRBJ2-7 provide the parts outside the CDR3, is DSGVTQTPKHLITATGQRVTLRCSPRSGDLSVYWYQQSLDQGLQFLIQYYNGEERAKGNILERFSAQQFPDLHSELNLSSLELGDSALYFCASSADGYEQYFGPGTRLTVT.

As to this clonotype: A clone one base away is much larger, so this may be a read error. V gene TRBV4-3 combines with J gene TRBJ1-5; D possibly corresponds to TRBD1 (6 bases). Looked up from germline, CDR1 is LGHNA and CDR2 is YSLEER. CDR3 length: 15 residues. The CDR3 reads CARSQGWGAGQPQHF. The CDR3 nucleotides are TGCGCCCGCAGCCAAGGATGGGGGGCTGGACAGCCCCAGCATTTT.

At least ten counts were recorded for this clonotype. This sequence joins TRBV12-3 or TRBV12-4 and TRBJ2-7, with 9 positions matching TRBD2. V was clipped by 8 bases and J by 2 bases; unmatched bases: 10. This CDR3 is built from 15 residues. The CDR3 protein is CASGILAGRPYEQYF. Here the CDR3 DNA reads TGTGCCAGCGGAATCCTAGCGGGACGCCCCTACGAGCAGTACTTC.

The gene calls are TRBV3-1 and TRBJ2-2; perhaps TRBD2 as D (5 bases). V lost 7 bases to trimming and J lost 6 bases, with 21 bases between them. The germline V gene encodes CDR1 LGHDT and CDR2 YNNKEL (reference sequence). The CDR3 extends over 16 amino acids. The CDR3 sequence: CASTPGLPGRAGELFF. In DNA form, the CDR3 reads TGTGCCAGCACCCCGGGCCTCCCTGGGCGGGCCGGGGAGCTGTTTTTT.

Of note for this clonotype: A much larger clone is a single base away; this may be a read error. This sequence joins TRBV7-3 and TRBJ2-1; TRBD2 might be the D (5 bases). The CDR3 is 18 amino acids. Germline V gene sequence: CDR1 SGHTA, CDR2 FQGTGA. The DNA of the CDR3 is TGTGCCAGCAGCCCCTTCGGCCGAGCGGAAGCCTCCTGCAATGAGCAGTTCTTC. It translates to CASSPFGRAEASCNEQFF.